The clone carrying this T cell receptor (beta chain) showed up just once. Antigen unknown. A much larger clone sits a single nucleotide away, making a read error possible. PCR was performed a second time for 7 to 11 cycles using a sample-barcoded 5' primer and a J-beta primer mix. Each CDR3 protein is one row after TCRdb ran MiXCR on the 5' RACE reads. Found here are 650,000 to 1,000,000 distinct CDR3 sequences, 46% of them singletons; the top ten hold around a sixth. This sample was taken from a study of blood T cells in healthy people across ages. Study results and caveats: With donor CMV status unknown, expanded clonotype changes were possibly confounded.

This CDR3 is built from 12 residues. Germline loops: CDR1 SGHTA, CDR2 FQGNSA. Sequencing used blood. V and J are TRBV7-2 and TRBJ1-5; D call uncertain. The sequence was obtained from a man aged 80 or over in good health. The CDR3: CVSSSSNQPQHF. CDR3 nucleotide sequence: TGTGTCAGCAGCTCCTCAAATCAGCCCCAGCATTTT.